This T cell receptor beta chain was obtained from a study of shared clonotypes between healthy human individuals. Study-level background: The donors, two women and a few men, were aged 18 to 49.

Deep was the level at which the assay was run. The authors distributed each subset's genomic DNA evenly over several immunoSEQ plates. Study processing details: ImmunoSEQ gave junction-only sequences without quality scores, so filtering differed. Profiling relied on immunoSEQ multiplex PCR, and the TCRdb table lists in-frame clones only, not all of them. V, J and clone size derive from that table, while D and trimming were established from the DNA sequence. The table has about 1.1 million clones, approximately 80% seen once. Germline assignment: CDR1 SEHNR and CDR2 FQNEAQ (reference sequence). The CDR3 contains 14 residues. V shed 3 bases and J 4 bases; nucleotides not matched to a gene: 5.

The rearrangement uses TRBV7-9 and TRBJ1-2, with 7 bases aligning to TRBD1. The TCR comes from a man in his late teens or twenties in good health. Some clones in this sample may be carry-over from other donors' samples. Sequenced material: memory CD4+ T cells from PBMCs. As to subset: CD45RA-negative fraction. CDR3 bases: TGTGCCAGCAGCTTCCGGGGACAGCTCTATGGCTACACCTTC. It specifies CASSFRGQLYGYTF.